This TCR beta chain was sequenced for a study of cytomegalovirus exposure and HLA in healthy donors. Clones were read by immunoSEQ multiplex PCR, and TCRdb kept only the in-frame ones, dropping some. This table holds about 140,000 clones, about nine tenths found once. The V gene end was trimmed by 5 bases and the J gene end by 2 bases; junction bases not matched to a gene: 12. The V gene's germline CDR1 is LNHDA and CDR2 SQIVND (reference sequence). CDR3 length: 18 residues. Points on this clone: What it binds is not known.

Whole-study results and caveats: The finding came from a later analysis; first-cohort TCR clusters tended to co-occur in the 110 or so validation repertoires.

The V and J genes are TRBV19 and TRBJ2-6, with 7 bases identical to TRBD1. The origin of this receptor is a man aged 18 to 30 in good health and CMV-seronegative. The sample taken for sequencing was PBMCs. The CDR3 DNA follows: TGTGCCAGTAGTCTCCACTCCGGGCAGGGGGCTGGGGCCAACGTCCTGACTTTC. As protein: CASSLHSGQGAGANVLTF.